This T cell receptor beta chain appears in the sequencing data of a study of primary melanoma T cells and metastatic recurrence (dated by TCRdb to 2018 to 2021). Turning to the overall study: The cohort was made up of around 200 primary melanomas of stage T2 to T4, with thickness greater than 1 mm. The study examined whether T-cell fraction and T-cell repertoire clonality in primary melanoma tumors predicted patient outcome. The T-cell fraction measured by TCR beta sequencing was weighed against progression-free survival, the clinical outcome chosen for the comparison. Histopathological grading of tumor-infiltrating lymphocytes was compared with the sequencing-derived T-cell fraction. Summary of the overall study and its limitations: The authors presented an effective T-cell-mediated antitumor response in primary melanoma only as a suggestion and not as a demonstrated mechanism. Regardless of nodal disease, mitotic rate or ulceration status, a T-cell fraction above 20% appeared to be protective. Progression-free survival was reportedly predicted by the tumor T-cell fraction independently of thickness, ulceration, mitotic rate and age. Adding T-cell fraction to tumor thickness reportedly improved progression-free survival prediction more than adding any other histopathological variable.

The library was made by the immunoSEQ multiplex PCR assay. High-throughput sequencing of the T-cell receptor beta chain was performed on primary melanoma tumor tissue. Concerning the study's data processing: Among the repertoire analyses were the distribution of insertions and deletions and the sharing of TCRB CDR3 between samples. The predictive value of the T-cell fraction was ranked against histopathological variables by a gradient-boosted model. Entries here come from immuneACCESS through TCRdb and include only in-frame sequences with V and J called. Some clones fail to appear in such tables; in the studies checked, an unresolved V gene covers under half of the shortfall, and the cause of the remainder is unknown. V, J and clone size are those of that table, while D and trimming were read from the DNA. This sample is represented by about 1,100 clones; roughly 86% of them were singletons. Clones ranked in the top ten supply approximately 35% of the sample.

The sample holds a few counts of this clone. This receptor's antigen is unknown. No qualities accompany the bases; no much larger clone lies one base away. Patients had primary melanoma that had been surgically resected and was considered potentially curable but at risk of metastatic recurrence. Sequencing input: melanoma tumor tissue. This TCR came from a human donor with melanoma.

The DNA reads TGTGCCAGCAGCCCTAATACGGGGGCCTACGAGCAGTACTTC. This codes for CASSPNTGAYEQYF. The chain uses TRBV11-3 and TRBJ2-7; TRBD2 is possibly the D segment (6 matching bases). CDR3 length: 14 amino acids, cysteine to phenylalanine. The CDR3 DNA has 42 bases and is translated from base 1. CDR1 SGHNT and CDR2 YENEEA were looked up in the germline V gene. V loses 5 bases, J loses 2 bases, and the germline ends lie 13 bases apart. The entire variable domain, with the stretches around the CDR3 drawn from the reference TRBV11-3 and TRBJ2-7 proteins, is EAGVVQSPRYKIIEKKQPVAFWCNPISGHNTLYWYLQNLGQGPELLIRYENEEAVDDSQLPKDRFSAERLKGVDSTLKIQPAELGDSAVYLCASSPNTGAYEQYFGPGTRLTVT.